The 12 T cell receptor beta chains in this list originate from one sample, sequenced in a study of shared clonotypes between healthy human individuals. Produced via immunoSEQ multiplex PCR; TCRdb's table is partial and in-frame only. This sample has hundreds of thousands of clones; about 74% occur once, and the top ten carry approximately 1.7%. Sequencing input: memory CD4+ T cells sorted from blood. Subset reported: CD45RA-negative fraction. These receptors all come from a woman in her 30s in good health.

CDR3 region: CASSESYGSGNTIYF. Here the CDR3 DNA reads TGTGCCAGCAGTGAAAGTTATGGCTCCGGAAACACCATATATTTT. The V gene is TRBV2, the J gene TRBJ1-3, with D hard to call. The germline V and J ends were trimmed by 2 bases and 4 bases, with 12 bases remaining between them. Germline CDR1 and CDR2: SNHLY and FYNNEI. This CDR3 spans 15 amino acids.

The rearrangement joins TRBV11-2 to TRBJ2-7; 8 nucleotides agree with TRBD1. The CDR3 totals 14 residues. Germline CDR1 reads SGHAT; CDR2 reads FQNNGV. The V gene end was trimmed by 5 bases and the J gene end by 6 bases; junction bases not matched to a gene: 9. CDR3 in amino acids: CASSTDRGSREQYF. CDR3 nucleotide sequence: TGTGCCAGCAGCACAGACAGGGGATCCCGCGAGCAGTACTTC. The full variable domain, in which reference TRBV11-2 and TRBJ2-7 provide the parts outside the CDR3, is EAGVAQSPRYKIIEKRQSVAFWCNPISGHATLYWYQQILGQGPKLLIQFQNNGVVDDSQLPKDRFSAERLKGVDSTLKIQPAKLEDSAVYLCASSTDRGSREQYFGPGTRLTVT.

This rearrangement joins TRBV6-1 to TRBJ2-7; tentatively, D is TRBD1 (5 bases). The V end lost 2 bases, the J end lost 1 base, and 9 bases lay between the germline ends. CDR1 is MNHNS, CDR2 SASEGT, per germline. This CDR3 has 14 residues. The CDR3 spells CASSETGQSYEQYF. CDR3 bases: TGTGCCAGCAGTGAAACAGGCCAGTCCTACGAGCAGTACTTC.

The gene calls are TRBV29-1 and TRBJ2-1, with a weak D call TRBD2 (5 bases). V lost 4 bases and J lost 0, with 19 bases in between. The germline V gene has CDR1 SQVTM and CDR2 ANQGSEA. The CDR3 loop spans 17 amino acids. CDR3 amino acids: CSVAGYASQHSYNEQFF. CDR3 in DNA: TGCAGCGTTGCGGGGTACGCTTCTCAACACTCCTACAATGAGCAGTTCTTC.

The chain links TRBV10-3 to TRBJ1-1; D might be TRBD1 (6 bases). Trimming took off 8 bases at V and 5 bases at J, with 15 bases between the two ends. The CDR3 totals 13 residues. Germline values: CDR1 ENHRY, CDR2 SYGVKD. The CDR3, as DNA: TGTGCCATCCGGGGGGCCCAGGGGACTGAAGCTTTCTTT. Amino acids: CAIRGAQGTEAFF.

The genes are TRBV7-9 and TRBJ2-7; perhaps D is TRBD1 or TRBD2 (5 bases each). Germline loops: CDR1 SEHNR, CDR2 FQNEAQ (reference sequence). The CDR3 loop spans 11 amino acids. The germline V and J ends were trimmed by 11 bases and 5 bases, with 13 bases remaining between them. The CDR3 region is CAGWDGNEQYF. CDR3 nucleotide sequence: TGTGCCGGCTGGGACGGCAACGAGCAGTACTTC. Based on the CDR3 plus reference TRBV7-9 and TRBJ2-7, the full variable domain is DTGVSQNPRHKITKRGQNVTFRCDPISEHNRLYWYRQTLGQGPEFLTYFQNEAQLEKSRLLSDRFSAERPKGSFSTLEIQRTEQGDSAMYLCAGWDGNEQYFGPGTRLTVT.

The chain has TRBV27 and TRBJ1-6; 7 positions match TRBD1. There are 14 residues in the CDR3. The junction had 3 bases not matched to a gene; V was cut back by 2 bases and J by 8 bases. Per the germline V gene, CDR1 is MNHEY and CDR2 is SMNVEV (reference sequence). The CDR3 coding sequence is TGTGCCAGCAGTTTAAAGGGGGCCCATTCACCCCTCCACTTT. It translates to CASSLKGAHSPLHF.

V is TRBV5-1 and J is TRBJ2-7; D possibly corresponds to TRBD2 (5 bases). CDR1 is SGHRS, CDR2 YFSETQ, per germline. The CDR3 consists of 16 residues. Trimming took 3 bases from V and 0 from J, leaving 16 bases between them. In DNA, the CDR3 is TGCGCCAGCAGCTCGGGGTATAGCCCGGGCTCCTACGAGCAGTACTTC. Translation gives CASSSGYSPGSYEQYF.

V usage is TRBV10-2 and J usage is TRBJ2-1; 8 bases are a match to TRBD2. The germline V gene has CDR1 WSHSY and CDR2 SAAADI. V gave up 2 bases and J gave up 5 bases; unmatched junction bases: 11. The CDR3 is made up of 17 amino acids. The CDR3 loop reads CASSENAREGLHNEQFF. DNA of the CDR3: TGCGCCAGCAGTGAGAATGCCCGGGAGGGCCTGCACAATGAGCAGTTCTTC.

The genes are TRBV7-8 and TRBJ2-2; tentative D call: TRBD2 (6 bases). V shed 1 base and J shed 6 bases, with 24 bases lying between them. The CDR3 contains 19 residues. The germline CDR1 and CDR2 sequences are SGHVS and FQNEAQ. CDR3 loop: CASSLERTGGTRLSGELFF. The CDR3 nucleotides are TGTGCCAGCAGCTTAGAAAGGACTGGTGGGACTCGCCTTTCCGGGGAGCTGTTTTTT.

J is TRBJ2-3 and V is TRBV5-1, with TRBD2 matching over 8 bases. The CDR3 loop spans 15 amino acids. The germline V gene encodes CDR1 SGHRS and CDR2 YFSETQ. V lost 0 bases and J lost 3; bases outside the gene matches: 3. In DNA form, the CDR3 reads TGCGCCAGCAGCTTGGTTAGCGGGACAACAGATACGCAGTATTTT. Translation gives CASSLVSGTTDTQYF.

About this clone itself: The sample holds other DNA sequences that translate to the same CDR3. V and J are TRBV5-1 and TRBJ1-5; D ambiguous. Trimming shortened V by 2 bases and J by 5 bases, and 8 bases separated the two germline ends. This CDR3 spans 13 amino acids. The germline V gene has CDR1 SGHRS and CDR2 YFSETQ. DNA for the CDR3: TGCGCCAGCAGCTTAAGCCCGGATCAGCCCCAGCATTTT. Encoded protein: CASSLSPDQPQHF.